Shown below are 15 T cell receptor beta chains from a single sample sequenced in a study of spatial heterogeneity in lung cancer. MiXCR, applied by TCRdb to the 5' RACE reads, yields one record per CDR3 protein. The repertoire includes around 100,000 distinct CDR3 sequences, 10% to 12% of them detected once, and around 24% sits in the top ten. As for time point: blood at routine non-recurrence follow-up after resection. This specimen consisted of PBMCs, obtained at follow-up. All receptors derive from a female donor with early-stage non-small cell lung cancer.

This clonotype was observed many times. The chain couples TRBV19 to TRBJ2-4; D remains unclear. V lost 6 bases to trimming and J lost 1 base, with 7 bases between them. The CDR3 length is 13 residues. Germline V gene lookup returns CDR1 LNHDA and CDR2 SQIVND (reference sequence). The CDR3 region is CASREKAKNIQYF. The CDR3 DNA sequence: TGTGCCAGTAGGGAGAAGGCCAAAAACATTCAGTACTTC.

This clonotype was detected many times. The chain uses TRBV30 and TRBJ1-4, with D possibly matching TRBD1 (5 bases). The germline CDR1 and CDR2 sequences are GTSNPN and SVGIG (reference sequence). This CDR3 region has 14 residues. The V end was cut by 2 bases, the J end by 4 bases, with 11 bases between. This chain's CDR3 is CAWSHGGINEKLFF. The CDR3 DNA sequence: TGTGCCTGGAGTCACGGGGGTATTAATGAAAAACTGTTTTTT. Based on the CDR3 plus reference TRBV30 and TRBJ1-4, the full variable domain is SQTIHQWPATLVQPVGSPLSLECTVEGTSNPNLYWYRQAAGRGLQLLFYSVGIGQISSEVPQNLSASRPQDRQFILSSKKLLLSDSGFYLCAWSHGGINEKLFFGSGTQLSVL.

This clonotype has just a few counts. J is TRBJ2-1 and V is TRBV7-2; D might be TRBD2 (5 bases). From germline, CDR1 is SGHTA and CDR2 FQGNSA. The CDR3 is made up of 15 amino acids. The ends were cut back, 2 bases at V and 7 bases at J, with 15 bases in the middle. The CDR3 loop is CASSLTAESFNEQFF. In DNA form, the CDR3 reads TGTGCCAGCAGCTTAACAGCGGAGTCATTTAATGAGCAGTTCTTC.

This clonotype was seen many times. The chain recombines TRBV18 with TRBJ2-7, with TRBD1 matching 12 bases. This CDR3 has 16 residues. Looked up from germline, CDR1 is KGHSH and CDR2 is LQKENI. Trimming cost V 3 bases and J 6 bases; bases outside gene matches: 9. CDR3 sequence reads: CASSPLSGTGGSEQYF. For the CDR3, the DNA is TGTGCCAGCTCACCCCTATCCGGGACAGGGGGCTCCGAGCAGTACTTC.

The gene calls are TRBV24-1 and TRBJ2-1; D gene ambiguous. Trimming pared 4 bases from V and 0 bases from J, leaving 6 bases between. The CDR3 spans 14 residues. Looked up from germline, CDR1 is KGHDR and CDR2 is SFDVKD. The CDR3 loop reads CATSESRSYNEQFF. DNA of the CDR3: TGTGCCACCAGTGAGAGCCGCTCCTACAATGAGCAGTTCTTC.

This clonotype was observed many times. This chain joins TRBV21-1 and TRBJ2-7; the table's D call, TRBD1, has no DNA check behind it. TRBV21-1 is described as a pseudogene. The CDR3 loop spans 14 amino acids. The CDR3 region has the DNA TGTGCCAGCAGCAAAGGTCGTCGGACCTGTTGGCAGTACGTC. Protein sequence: CASSKGRRTCWQYV.

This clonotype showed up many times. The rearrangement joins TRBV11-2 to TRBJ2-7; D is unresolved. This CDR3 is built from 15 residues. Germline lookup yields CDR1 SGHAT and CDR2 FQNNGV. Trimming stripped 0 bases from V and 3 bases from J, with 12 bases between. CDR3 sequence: CASSLDLLDGYEQYF. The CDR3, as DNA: TGTGCCAGCAGCTTAGACCTCTTGGACGGCTACGAGCAGTACTTC. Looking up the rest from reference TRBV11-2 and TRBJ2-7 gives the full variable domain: EAGVAQSPRYKIIEKRQSVAFWCNPISGHATLYWYQQILGQGPKLLIQFQNNGVVDDSQLPKDRFSAERLKGVDSTLKIQPAKLEDSAVYLCASSLDLLDGYEQYFGPGTRLTVT.

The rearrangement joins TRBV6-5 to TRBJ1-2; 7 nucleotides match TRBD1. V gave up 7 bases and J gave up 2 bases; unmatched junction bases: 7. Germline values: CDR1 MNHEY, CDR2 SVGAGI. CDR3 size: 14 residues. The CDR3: CASTRGQSNYGYTF. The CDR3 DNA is TGTGCCAGCACCAGGGGACAGTCGAACTATGGCTACACCTTC.

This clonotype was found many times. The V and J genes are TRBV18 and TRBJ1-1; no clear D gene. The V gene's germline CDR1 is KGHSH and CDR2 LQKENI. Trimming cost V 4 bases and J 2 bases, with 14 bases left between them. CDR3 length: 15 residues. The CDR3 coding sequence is TGTGCCAGCTCACTCCAGACGGGCCCTAACACTGAAGCTTTCTTT. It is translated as CASSLQTGPNTEAFF. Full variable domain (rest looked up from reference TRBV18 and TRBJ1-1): NAGVMQNPRHLVRRRGQEARLRCSPMKGHSHVYWYRQLPEEGLKFMVYLQKENIIDESGMPKERFSAEFPKEGPSILRIQQVVRGDSAAYFCASSLQTGPNTEAFFGQGTRLTVV.

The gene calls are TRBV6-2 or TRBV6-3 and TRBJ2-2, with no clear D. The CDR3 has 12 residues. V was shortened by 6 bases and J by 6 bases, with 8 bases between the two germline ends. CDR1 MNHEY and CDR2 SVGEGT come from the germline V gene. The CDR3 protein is CASSRLAGELFF. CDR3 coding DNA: TGTGCCAGCAGCCGCTTGGCCGGGGAGCTGTTTTTT.

CDR3 coding DNA: TGTGCCAGCAACCGCAGGTCGAACACTGAAGCTTTCTTT. This codes for CASNRRSNTEAFF. This chain uses TRBV2 with TRBJ1-1, with D hard to call. The CDR3 contains 13 residues. V shed 7 bases and J shed 1 base, with 10 bases lying between them. Germline V CDR1 and CDR2: SNHLY, FYNNEI.

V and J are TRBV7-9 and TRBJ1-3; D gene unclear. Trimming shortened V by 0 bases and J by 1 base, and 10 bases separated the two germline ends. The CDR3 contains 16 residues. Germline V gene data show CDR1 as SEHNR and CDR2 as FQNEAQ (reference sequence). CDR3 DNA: TGTGCCAGCAGCTTAGCCGGGGTGTTATCTGGAAACACCATATATTTT. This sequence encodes CASSLAGVLSGNTIYF.

CDR3 sequence: CASRTAGGGTDTQYF. Written as DNA, the CDR3 is TGTGCCAGCAGGACAGCGGGAGGAGGCACAGATACGCAGTATTTT. The chain joins TRBV28 to TRBJ2-3; 9 positions agree with TRBD2. CDR1 MDHEN and CDR2 SYDVKM come from the germline V gene. CDR3 length equals 15 residues. The V gene end was trimmed by 6 bases and the J gene end by 1 base; junction bases not matched to a gene: 5. Using reference TRBV28 and TRBJ2-3 for the parts outside the CDR3, the full variable domain is DVKVTQSSRYLVKRTGEKVFLECVQDMDHENMFWYRQDPGLGLRLIYFSYDVKMKEKGDIPEGYSVSREKKERFSLILESASTNQTSMYLCASRTAGGGTDTQYFGPGTRLTVL.

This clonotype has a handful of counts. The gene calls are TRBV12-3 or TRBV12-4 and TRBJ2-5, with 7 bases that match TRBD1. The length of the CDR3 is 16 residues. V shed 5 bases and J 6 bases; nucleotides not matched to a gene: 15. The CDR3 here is CASSPIGTALRKTQYF. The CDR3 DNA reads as TGTGCCAGCAGTCCAATAGGGACAGCCCTAAGAAAGACCCAGTACTTC.

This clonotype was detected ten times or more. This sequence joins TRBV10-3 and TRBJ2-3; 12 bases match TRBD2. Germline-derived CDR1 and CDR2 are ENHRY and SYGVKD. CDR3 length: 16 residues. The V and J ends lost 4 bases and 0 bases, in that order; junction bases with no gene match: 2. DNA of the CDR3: TGTGCCATCAGTGGGGGACTAGCGGGCAGCACAGATACGCAGTATTTT. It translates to CAISGGLAGSTDTQYF.